This T cell receptor beta chain was profiled in a study of response to subunit inactivated influenza vaccine. MiXCR, applied by TCRdb to the RT-PCR reads, yields one record per CDR3 protein. Here the sample spans about 570,000 distinct CDR3 sequences, approximately 11% being singletons. This CDR3 contains 15 residues. Germline CDR1 KGHDR, CDR2 SFDVKD. Trimming left V 2 bases short and J 1 base short, with 7 bases between. The sample was also linked to a second study, of T cells expressing NK-cell markers. This second study notes: The authors made TCR beta cDNA libraries by 5'RACE template switching. This switching added a universal primer site and UMIs. Investigators obtained TCR beta repertoires from sorted CD3+CD56+NKG2C+, CD3+CD56+NKG2C- and CD3+CD56-NKG2C+ T cells. Of eight sequenced donors, seven were HCMV-seropositive and one HCMV-seronegative. What restricted sorting to alpha-beta TCR T cells in several experiments was an anti-gamma-delta TCR antibody. Expanded NKG2C+ T cell clones were not confirmed as HCMV-specific.

The source material was PBMCs from blood, sampled on the day of vaccination. This receptor was identified in a man over 45 who received an inactivated influenza vaccine. This chain joins TRBV24-1 and TRBJ2-2, with D possibly matching TRBD1 (6 bases). The CDR3 here is CATSDWDKNTGELFF. The CDR3 nucleotides read TGTGCCACCAGTGATTGGGACAAGAACACCGGGGAGCTGTTTTTT.